What follows are 26 T cell receptor beta chains derived from one specimen sequenced in a study of T-cell memory formation after mild COVID-19. TCRdb recomputed calls from the 5' RACE reads with MiXCR, one row per CDR3 protein. The sample has about 110,000 distinct CDR3 sequences, 15% to 20% seen once. Sequenced input: PBMCs or a T cell subset sorted from them (not recorded which). The receptors come from a man younger than 30 who had mild COVID-19 (a few samples of this study predate the infection). Cell type and time point are not known.

The chain combines TRBV7-3 with TRBJ2-3; 12 bases map to TRBD1. The CDR3 consists of 16 residues. Trimming cost V 5 bases and J 5 bases; bases outside gene matches: 8. Germline V gives CDR1 SGHTA, CDR2 FQGTGA. DNA for the CDR3: TGTGCCAGCAGCGATCCGGGACAGGGGGCCGGAGATACGCAGTATTTT. It codes for CASSDPGQGAGDTQYF.

The chain is built from TRBV18 and TRBJ2-5; TRBD1 might be the D (5 bases). Germline-derived CDR1 and CDR2 are KGHSH and LQKENI. This CDR3 comprises 12 residues. V lost 0 bases and J lost 6, with 5 bases in between. CDR3 loop: CASSPPGQTQYF. In DNA form, the CDR3 reads TGTGCCAGCTCACCACCGGGGCAGACCCAGTACTTC.

The chain carries TRBV5-5 and TRBJ2-7; no clear D. Trimming pared 0 bases from V and 3 bases from J, leaving 7 bases between. Germline CDR1 and CDR2: SGHKS and YYEKEE (reference sequence). The CDR3 runs 13 residues. This chain's CDR3 is CASSLEAVYEQYF. The CDR3 nucleotides are TGTGCCAGCAGCTTGGAAGCAGTCTACGAGCAGTACTTC.

This clonotype was picked up a small number of times. The chain carries TRBV28 and TRBJ2-3; D uncertain. This CDR3 is built from 12 residues. The germline V gene encodes CDR1 MDHEN and CDR2 SYDVKM. V lost 3 bases to trimming and J lost 7 bases, with 8 bases between them. Written as DNA, the CDR3 is TGTGCCAGCAGTTTCAGGACCCATACGCAGTATTTT. It translates to CASSFRTHTQYF.

This clonotype turned up a few times. The rearrangement uses TRBV28 and TRBJ1-5, with D possibly being TRBD1 (5 bases). V was shortened by 7 bases and J by 4 bases, with 11 bases between the two germline ends. CDR1 and CDR2 from the germline V gene are MDHEN and SYDVKM. This CDR3 has 13 residues. The CDR3, as DNA: TGTGCCAGCAAAACAGGAGGGAATCAGCCCCAGCATTTT. It encodes CASKTGGNQPQHF.

The chain combines TRBV11-2 with TRBJ2-2; unclear D gene. The germline V and J ends were trimmed by 5 bases and 5 bases, with 12 bases remaining between them. The V gene's germline CDR1 is SGHAT and CDR2 FQNNGV. CDR3 size: 14 residues. The CDR3, as DNA: TGTGCCAGCAGCCGACCCGATAGGACCGGGGAGCTGTTTTTT. Its translation is CASSRPDRTGELFF.

This clonotype has a handful of counts. The genes are TRBV3-1 and TRBJ2-5; the D gene is possibly TRBD1 (5 bases). This CDR3 spans 15 amino acids. Germline CDR1 and CDR2: LGHDT and YNNKEL (reference sequence). The germline V and J ends were trimmed by 5 bases and 5 bases, with 18 bases remaining between them. The CDR3 DNA sequence: TGTGCCAGCAGCGTGCGCTCAGGGAAAGGTGAGACCCAGTACTTC. It codes for CASSVRSGKGETQYF.

This clonotype was observed a handful of times. This chain connects TRBV20-1 to TRBJ1-1; 8 positions match TRBD1. Germline CDR1 DFQATT, CDR2 SNEGSKA (reference sequence). The V gene end was trimmed by 5 bases and the J gene end by 4 bases; junction bases not matched to a gene: 6. The CDR3 length is 13 residues. The CDR3, as DNA: TGCAGTGCTGCAACCGACAGGGGCACTGAAGCTTTCTTT. Translating it yields CSAATDRGTEAFF.

This clonotype was counted many times. The CDR3 nucleotides read TGCAGTGCTAGAATACCAGCGGGGGGGCTTGAGCAGTACGTC. Translation gives CSARIPAGGLEQYV. The chain couples TRBV20-1 to TRBJ2-7; 10 bases fit TRBD2. CDR3 length equals 14 residues. After removal of 2 bases from V and 7 bases from J, the junction contained 8 bases not matched to a gene. Germline CDR1 reads DFQATT; CDR2 reads SNEGSKA (reference sequence).

This clonotype was counted a few times. The chain is built from TRBV7-9 and TRBJ2-2; 7 bases are a match to TRBD1. CDR1 is SEHNR and CDR2 is FQNEAQ in the germline V gene (reference sequence). There are 15 residues in the CDR3. Trimming at V came to 10 bases and at J to 1 base, leaving 9 bases not matched to a gene. In DNA form, the CDR3 reads TGTGCCAACAAGCCCGGGACAGAGAACACCGGGGAGCTGTTTTTT. It encodes CANKPGTENTGELFF.

The table lists this clonotype with a few counts. J is TRBJ2-5 and V is TRBV7-2, with 8 bases matching TRBD1. The CDR3 is 15 residues long. The germline CDR1 and CDR2 sequences are SGHTA and FQGNSA. Germline trimming cut 5 bases from V and 4 bases from J; bases unmatched to any gene: 9. The CDR3 loop is CASSPRTGIRETQYF. In DNA form, the CDR3 reads TGTGCCAGCAGCCCGCGGACAGGGATCCGAGAGACCCAGTACTTC.

The rearrangement links TRBV7-9 to TRBJ1-3; 11 bases line up with TRBD1. V dropped 11 bases and J dropped 0; count of bases not matched to a gene: 9. Per germline, CDR1 SEHNR and CDR2 FQNEAQ (reference sequence). This CDR3 spans 16 amino acids. CDR3 in DNA: TGTGCCTCACGCACGGGGACAGGGGGCTCTGGAAACACCATATATTTT. Encoded protein: CASRTGTGGSGNTIYF.

The chain is built from TRBV20-1 and TRBJ2-2, with D hard to call. V dropped 5 bases and J dropped 6 bases, with 13 bases sitting between them. Germline CDR1 reads DFQATT; CDR2 reads SNEGSKA (reference sequence). The length of the CDR3 is 13 residues. The CDR3 is CSAPIPSSGELFF. CDR3 coding DNA: TGCAGTGCTCCCATCCCCTCATCCGGGGAGCTGTTTTTT.

This chain connects TRBV28 to TRBJ2-3; D uncertain. The CDR3 runs to 12 residues. The V end lost 5 bases, the J end lost 3 bases, and 6 bases lay between the germline ends. CDR1 and CDR2 from the germline V gene are MDHEN and SYDVKM. The CDR3 coding sequence is TGTGCCAGCAGTGGTAGGACAGATACGCAGTATTTT. This encodes CASSGRTDTQYF.

There are a few counts of this clonotype. The chain joins TRBV5-1 to TRBJ1-2; D call uncertain. The CDR3 runs 13 residues. CDR1 is SGHRS and CDR2 is YFSETQ in the germline V gene. The V end was cut by 0 bases, the J end by 3 bases, with 6 bases between. CDR3 loop: CASSLVPDYGYTF. DNA for the CDR3: TGCGCCAGCAGCTTGGTCCCTGACTATGGCTACACCTTC.

In this sample, this clonotype turned up a few times. The chain employs TRBV21-1 and TRBJ1-5; whether TRBD1, the table's D call, matches the DNA was not checked. TRBV21-1 is listed as a pseudogene. This CDR3 is 12 amino acids long. CDR3 residues: CASKGAGQPQHF. CDR3 coding DNA: TGTGCCTCCAAAGGGGCAGGGCAGCCCCAGCATTTT.

The table lists this clonotype with a few counts. The genes are TRBV5-1 and TRBJ2-1; a weak D match, TRBD2 (6 bases). From germline, CDR1 is SGHRS and CDR2 YFSETQ. Trimming left V 4 bases short and J 4 bases short, with 18 bases between. The CDR3 is 16 amino acids. The CDR3 bases are TGCGCCAGCAGCCCGGGACTCCACTCGTTGTACAATGAGCAGTTCTTC. Translating gives CASSPGLHSLYNEQFF.

V gene TRBV7-3 combines with J gene TRBJ2-1, with a possible D match to TRBD2 (6 bases). Trimming removed 0 bases from V and 4 bases from J, with 10 bases in between. Germline values: CDR1 SGHTA, CDR2 FQGTGA. The CDR3 covers 15 residues. The CDR3: CASSLTGGFYNEQFF. As DNA, the CDR3 is TGTGCCAGCAGCTTAACTGGGGGGTTTTACAATGAGCAGTTCTTC. The complete variable domain, with remaining parts taken from reference TRBV7-3 and TRBJ2-1, reads GAGVSQTPSNKVTEKGKYVELRCDPISGHTALYWYRQSLGQGPEFLIYFQGTGAADDSGLPNDRFFAVRPEGSVSTLKIQRTERGDSAVYLCASSLTGGFYNEQFFGPGTRLTVL.

A few counts support this clonotype. The J gene is TRBJ2-7, the V gene TRBV6-2 or TRBV6-3; 9 bases match TRBD2. CDR1 MNHEY and CDR2 SVGEGT come from the germline V gene. J was trimmed by 4 bases and V by 5 bases; bases with no gene match: 9. The CDR3 spans 15 residues. The CDR3 DNA reads as TGTGCCAGCAGTGCCCCCGGGACTAGCAAATACGAGCAGTACTTC. Translation gives CASSAPGTSKYEQYF.

J is TRBJ2-5 and V is TRBV6-2 or TRBV6-3; 11 bases agree with TRBD2. This CDR3 is built from 16 residues. The V gene end was trimmed by 5 bases and the J gene end by 2 bases; junction bases not matched to a gene: 7. Germline V gene sequence: CDR1 MNHEY, CDR2 SVGEGT. CDR3 in DNA: TGTGCCAGCAGTCCCCTAGCGGGGGGAGAGCAAGAGACCCAGTACTTC. Translation: CASSPLAGGEQETQYF.

This clonotype was found a few times. The chain recombines TRBV12-3 or TRBV12-4 with TRBJ1-5, with D unclear. The CDR3 is made up of 13 amino acids. Trimming cost V 7 bases and J 8 bases, with 15 bases left between them. CDR3 bases: TGTGCCAGCACCACATCGGTTCGGGAGCCCCAGCATTTT. Translation: CASTTSVREPQHF.

By share of the sample, this clonotype is medium-sized. In DNA form, the CDR3 reads TGTGCCAGCAGCTTATCCGGCAATCAGCCCCAGCATTTT. It yields the protein CASSLSGNQPQHF. The rearrangement joins TRBV7-2 to TRBJ1-5; the D is unclear. This CDR3 has 13 residues. Germline CDR1 reads SGHTA; CDR2 reads FQGNSA. Trimming stripped 2 bases from V and 2 bases from J, with 4 bases between.

The V gene is TRBV10-3, the J gene TRBJ1-2; D is possibly TRBD1 (6 bases). This CDR3 contains 14 residues. Germline V gives CDR1 ENHRY, CDR2 SYGVKD. Trimming cost V 2 bases and J 5 bases, with 12 bases left between them. The CDR3 region has the DNA TGTGCCATCAGTGAGGGACAGTTCGGGTATGGCTACACCTTC. Its protein product is CAISEGQFGYGYTF.

This clonotype was picked up many times. J is TRBJ2-3 and V is TRBV20-1, with a possible D match to TRBD2 (6 bases). CDR1 is DFQATT and CDR2 is SNEGSKA in the germline V gene (reference sequence). CDR3 length: 13 residues. V dropped 5 bases and J dropped 0 bases, with 9 bases sitting between them. This CDR3 is CSAAGISTDTQYF. As DNA, the CDR3 is TGCAGTGCTGCGGGGATTAGCACAGATACGCAGTATTTT.

This clonotype was counted only a few times. This chain's CDR3 is CATSDLSEAGGNEQFF. The CDR3 DNA reads TGTGCCACCAGTGATTTGTCTGAGGCAGGGGGGAATGAGCAGTTCTTC. The chain is built from TRBV24-1 and TRBJ2-1, with a possible D match to TRBD1 (7 bases). CDR3 length: 16 amino acids. The V and J ends lost 0 bases and 7 bases respectively, with 15 bases between them. Germline CDR1 is KGHDR and CDR2 is SFDVKD.

This clonotype was picked up many times. The chain has TRBV12-3 or TRBV12-4 and TRBJ1-2; D unclear. The CDR3 sequence is 12 residues long. Trimming cost V 2 bases and J 2 bases, with 3 bases left between them. This CDR3 is CASSLRNYGYTF. In DNA, the CDR3 is TGTGCCAGCAGTTTACGGAACTATGGCTACACCTTC.